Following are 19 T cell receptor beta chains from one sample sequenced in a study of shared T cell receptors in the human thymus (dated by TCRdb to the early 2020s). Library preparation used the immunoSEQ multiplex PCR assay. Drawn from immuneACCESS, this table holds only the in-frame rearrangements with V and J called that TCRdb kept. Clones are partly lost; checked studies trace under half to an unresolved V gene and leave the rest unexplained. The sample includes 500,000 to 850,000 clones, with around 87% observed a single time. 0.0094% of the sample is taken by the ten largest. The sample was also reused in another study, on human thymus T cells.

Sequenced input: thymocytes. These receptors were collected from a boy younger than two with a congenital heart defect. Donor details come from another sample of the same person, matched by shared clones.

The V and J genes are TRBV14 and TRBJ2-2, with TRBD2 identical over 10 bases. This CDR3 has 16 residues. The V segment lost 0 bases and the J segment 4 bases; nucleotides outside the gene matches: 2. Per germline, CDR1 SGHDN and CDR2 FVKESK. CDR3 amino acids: CASSQELAGSTGELFF. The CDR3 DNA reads TGTGCCAGCAGCCAAGAACTAGCGGGGTCCACCGGGGAGCTGTTTTTT. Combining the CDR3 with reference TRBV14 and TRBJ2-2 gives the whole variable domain EAGVTQFPSHSVIEKGQTVTLRCDPISGHDNLYWYRRVMGKEIKFLLHFVKESKQDESGMPNNRFLAERTGGTYSTLKVQPAELEDSGVYFCASSQELAGSTGELFFGEGSRLTVL.

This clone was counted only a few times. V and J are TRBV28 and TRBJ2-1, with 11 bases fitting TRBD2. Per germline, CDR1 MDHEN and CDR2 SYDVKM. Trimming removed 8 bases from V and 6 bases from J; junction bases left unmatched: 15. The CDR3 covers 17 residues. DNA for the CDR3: TGTGCCAGCGGCAACTCCCAAAAGGGACTAGCGGCCAATGAGCAGTTCTTC. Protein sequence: CASGNSQKGLAANEQFF.

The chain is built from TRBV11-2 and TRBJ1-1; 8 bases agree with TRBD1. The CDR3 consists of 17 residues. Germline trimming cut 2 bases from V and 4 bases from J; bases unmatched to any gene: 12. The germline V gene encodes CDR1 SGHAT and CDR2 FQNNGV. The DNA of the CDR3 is TGTGCCAGCAGCTTAAAGCAGGCTACAGGGGGTGGCACTGAAGCTTTCTTT. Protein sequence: CASSLKQATGGGTEAFF. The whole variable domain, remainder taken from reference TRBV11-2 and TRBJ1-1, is EAGVAQSPRYKIIEKRQSVAFWCNPISGHATLYWYQQILGQGPKLLIQFQNNGVVDDSQLPKDRFSAERLKGVDSTLKIQPAKLEDSAVYLCASSLKQATGGGTEAFFGQGTRLTVV.

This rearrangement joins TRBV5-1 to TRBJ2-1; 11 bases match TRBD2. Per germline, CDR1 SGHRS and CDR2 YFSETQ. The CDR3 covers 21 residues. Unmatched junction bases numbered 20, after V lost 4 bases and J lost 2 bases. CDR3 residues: CASSRSNTGTSGQRTYNEQFF. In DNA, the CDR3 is TGCGCCAGCAGCCGATCTAACACCGGGACTAGCGGCCAGCGCACCTACAATGAGCAGTTCTTC.

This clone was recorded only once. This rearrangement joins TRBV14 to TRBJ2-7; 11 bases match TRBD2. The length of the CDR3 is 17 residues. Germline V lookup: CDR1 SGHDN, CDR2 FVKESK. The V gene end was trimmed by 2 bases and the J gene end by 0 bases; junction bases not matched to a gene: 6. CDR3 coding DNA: TGTGCCAGCAGCCAATTGGGACTAGCGGAACCCTCCTACGAGCAGTACTTC. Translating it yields CASSQLGLAEPSYEQYF. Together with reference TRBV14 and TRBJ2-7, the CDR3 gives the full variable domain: EAGVTQFPSHSVIEKGQTVTLRCDPISGHDNLYWYRRVMGKEIKFLLHFVKESKQDESGMPNNRFLAERTGGTYSTLKVQPAELEDSGVYFCASSQLGLAEPSYEQYFGPGTRLTVT.

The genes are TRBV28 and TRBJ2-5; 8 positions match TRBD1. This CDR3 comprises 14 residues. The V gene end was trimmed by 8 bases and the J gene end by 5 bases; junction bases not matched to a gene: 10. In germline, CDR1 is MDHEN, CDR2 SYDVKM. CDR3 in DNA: TGTGCCAGCGGACCAGGACAGGGAGCGGAGACCCAGTACTTC. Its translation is CASGPGQGAETQYF.

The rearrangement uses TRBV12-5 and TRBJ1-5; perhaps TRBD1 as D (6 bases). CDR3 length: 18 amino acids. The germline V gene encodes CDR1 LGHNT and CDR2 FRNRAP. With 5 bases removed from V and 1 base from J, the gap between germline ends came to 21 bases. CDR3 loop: CASGPLGGGERSNQPQHF. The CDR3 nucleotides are TGTGCTAGTGGTCCCTTGGGGGGGGGCGAAAGGAGCAATCAGCCCCAGCATTTT.

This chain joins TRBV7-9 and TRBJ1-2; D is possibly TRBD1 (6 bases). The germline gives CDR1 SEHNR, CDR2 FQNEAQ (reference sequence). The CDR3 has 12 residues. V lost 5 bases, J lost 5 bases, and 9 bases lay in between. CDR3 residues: CASSPQGYGYTF. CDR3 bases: TGTGCCAGCAGCCCACAGGGATATGGCTACACCTTC.

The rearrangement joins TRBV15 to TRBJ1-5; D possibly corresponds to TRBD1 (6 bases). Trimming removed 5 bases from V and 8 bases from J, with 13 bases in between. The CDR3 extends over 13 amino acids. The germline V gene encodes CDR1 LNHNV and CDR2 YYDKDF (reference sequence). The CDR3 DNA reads TGTGCCACCAGCGGGGGGGGGCGGGAGCCCCAGCATTTT. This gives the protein CATSGGGREPQHF.

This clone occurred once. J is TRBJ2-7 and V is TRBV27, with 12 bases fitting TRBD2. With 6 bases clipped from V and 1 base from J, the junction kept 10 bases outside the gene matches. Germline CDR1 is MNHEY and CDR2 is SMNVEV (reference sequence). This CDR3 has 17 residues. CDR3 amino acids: CASSPPPTSGGSYEQYF. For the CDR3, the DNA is TGTGCCAGCAGCCCGCCTCCCACTAGCGGGGGGTCCTACGAGCAGTACTTC.

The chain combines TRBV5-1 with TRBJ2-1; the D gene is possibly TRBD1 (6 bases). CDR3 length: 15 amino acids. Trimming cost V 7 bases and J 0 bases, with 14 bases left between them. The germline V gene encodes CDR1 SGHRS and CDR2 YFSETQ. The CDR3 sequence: CASRRQASSYNEQFF. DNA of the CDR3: TGCGCCAGCCGCCGACAGGCCAGCTCCTACAATGAGCAGTTCTTC.

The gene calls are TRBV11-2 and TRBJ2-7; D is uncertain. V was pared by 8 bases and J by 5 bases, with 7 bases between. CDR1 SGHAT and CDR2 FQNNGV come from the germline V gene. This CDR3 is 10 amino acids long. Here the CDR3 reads CASRGHEQYF. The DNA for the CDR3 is TGTGCCAGCCGTGGCCACGAGCAGTACTTC. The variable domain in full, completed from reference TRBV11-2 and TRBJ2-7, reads EAGVAQSPRYKIIEKRQSVAFWCNPISGHATLYWYQQILGQGPKLLIQFQNNGVVDDSQLPKDRFSAERLKGVDSTLKIQPAKLEDSAVYLCASRGHEQYFGPGTRLTVT.

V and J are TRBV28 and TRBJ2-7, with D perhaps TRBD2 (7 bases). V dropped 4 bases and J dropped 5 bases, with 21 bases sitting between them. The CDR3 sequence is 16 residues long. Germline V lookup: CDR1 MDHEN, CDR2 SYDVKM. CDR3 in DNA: TGTGCCAGCAGTTACCGCAGTCGGGGGGCTTACGACGAGCAGTACTTC. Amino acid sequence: CASSYRSRGAYDEQYF. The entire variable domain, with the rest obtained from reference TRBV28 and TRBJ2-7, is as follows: DVKVTQSSRYLVKRTGEKVFLECVQDMDHENMFWYRQDPGLGLRLIYFSYDVKMKEKGDIPEGYSVSREKKERFSLILESASTNQTSMYLCASSYRSRGAYDEQYFGPGTRLTVT.

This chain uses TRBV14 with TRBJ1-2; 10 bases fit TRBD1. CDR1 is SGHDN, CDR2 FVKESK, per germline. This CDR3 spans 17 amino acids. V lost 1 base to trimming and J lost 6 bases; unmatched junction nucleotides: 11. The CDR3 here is CASSQAGQGPSGDGYTF. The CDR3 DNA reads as TGTGCCAGCAGCCAAGCGGGACAGGGGCCCTCGGGGGATGGCTACACCTTC.

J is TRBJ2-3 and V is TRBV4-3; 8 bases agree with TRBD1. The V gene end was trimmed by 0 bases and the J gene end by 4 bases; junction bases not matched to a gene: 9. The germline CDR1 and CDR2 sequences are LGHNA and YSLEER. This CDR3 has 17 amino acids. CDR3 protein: CASSQEPPGGEADTQYF. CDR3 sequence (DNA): TGCGCCAGCAGCCAAGAGCCCCCAGGGGGCGAGGCAGATACGCAGTATTTT.

The CDR3 here is CASSDHLNRLAGVCEQYF. As DNA, the CDR3 is TGTGCCAGCAGCGACCATCTTAACCGACTAGCGGGAGTATGCGAGCAGTACTTC. J is TRBJ2-7 and V is TRBV7-8, with 12 bases fitting TRBD2. Trimming cost V 5 bases and J 6 bases; bases outside gene matches: 17. The CDR3 contains 18 residues. In germline, CDR1 is SGHVS, CDR2 FQNEAQ.

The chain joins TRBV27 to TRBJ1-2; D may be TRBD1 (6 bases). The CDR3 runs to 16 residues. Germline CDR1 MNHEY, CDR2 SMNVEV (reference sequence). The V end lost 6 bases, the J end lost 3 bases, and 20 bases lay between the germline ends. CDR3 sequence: CASRQSYRVFHYGYTF. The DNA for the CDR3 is TGTGCCAGCAGACAATCCTACAGGGTGTTTCACTATGGCTACACCTTC.

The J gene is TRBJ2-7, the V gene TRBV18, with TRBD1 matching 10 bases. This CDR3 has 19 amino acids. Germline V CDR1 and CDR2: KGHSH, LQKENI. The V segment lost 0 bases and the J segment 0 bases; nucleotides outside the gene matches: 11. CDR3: CASSPPGTGDRGSSYEQYF. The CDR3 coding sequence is TGTGCCAGCTCACCACCCGGGACAGGGGACAGGGGTAGCTCCTACGAGCAGTACTTC. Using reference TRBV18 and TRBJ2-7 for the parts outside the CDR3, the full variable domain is NAGVMQNPRHLVRRRGQEARLRCSPMKGHSHVYWYRQLPEEGLKFMVYLQKENIIDESGMPKERFSAEFPKEGPSILRIQQVVRGDSAAYFCASSPPGTGDRGSSYEQYFGPGTRLTVT.

CDR3 nucleotide sequence: TGCGCCAGCAGCTTGGGGGCAGGGGTGGGGGAGCAGTTCTTC. Amino acid sequence: CASSLGAGVGEQFF. The chain employs TRBV5-1 and TRBJ2-1; D is perhaps TRBD1 (6 bases). From germline, CDR1 is SGHRS and CDR2 YFSETQ. Trimming shortened V by 0 bases and J by 10 bases, and 14 bases separated the two germline ends. This CDR3 spans 14 amino acids.